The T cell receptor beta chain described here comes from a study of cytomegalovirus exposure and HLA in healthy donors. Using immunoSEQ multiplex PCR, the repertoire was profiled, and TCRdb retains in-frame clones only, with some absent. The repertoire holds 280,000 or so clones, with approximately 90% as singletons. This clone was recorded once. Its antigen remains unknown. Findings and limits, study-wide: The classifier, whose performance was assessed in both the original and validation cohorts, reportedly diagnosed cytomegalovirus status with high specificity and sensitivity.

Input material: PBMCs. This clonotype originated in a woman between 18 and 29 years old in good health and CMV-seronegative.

The CDR3 sequence is CASSFAGYNQPQHF. DNA of the CDR3: TGTGCCAGCAGTTTTGCGGGCTACAATCAGCCCCAGCATTTT. This rearrangement joins TRBV27 to TRBJ1-5, with D unclear. Trimming shortened V by 3 bases and J by 3 bases, and 9 bases separated the two germline ends. Germline CDR1 is MNHEY and CDR2 is SMNVEV (reference sequence). This CDR3 contains 14 residues.